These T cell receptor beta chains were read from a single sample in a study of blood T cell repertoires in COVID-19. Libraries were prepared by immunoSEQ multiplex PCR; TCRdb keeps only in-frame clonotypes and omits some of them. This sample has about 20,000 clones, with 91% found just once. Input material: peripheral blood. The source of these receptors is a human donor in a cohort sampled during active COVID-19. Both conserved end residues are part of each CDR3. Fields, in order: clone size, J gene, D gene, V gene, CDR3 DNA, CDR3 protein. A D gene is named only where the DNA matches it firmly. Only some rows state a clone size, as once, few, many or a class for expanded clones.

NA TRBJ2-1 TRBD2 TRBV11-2 TGTGCCAGCAGCCCACCCGGGACTAGCGGGAATTTAGGGCAGTTCTTC CASSPPGTSGNLGQFF
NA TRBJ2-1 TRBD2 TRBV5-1 TGCGCCAGCAGCTACTGGGAGTTGGCTAGCGGGAGAATTAATGAGCAGTTCTTC CASSYWELASGRINEQFF
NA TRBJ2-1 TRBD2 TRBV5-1 TGCGCCAGCACGGCGTCTAGCGGGGGGGTATACAATGAGCAGTTCTTC CASTASSGGVYNEQFF
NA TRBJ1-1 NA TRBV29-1 TGCAGCGTTGTCGGGCCATCCGGGGGGAACACTGAAGCTTTCTTT CSVVGPSGGNTEAFF
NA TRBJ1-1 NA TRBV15 TGTGCCACCAGCAACAGGGCGAACACTGAAGCTTTCTTT CATSNRANTEAFF
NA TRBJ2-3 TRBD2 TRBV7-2 TGTGCCAGCAGCTTACGGGCTAGCGGGTTGGGCACAGATACGCAGTATTTT CASSLRASGLGTDTQYF
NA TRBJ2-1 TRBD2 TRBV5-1 TGCGCCAGCAGCTCCGGGAGCGGGGAATACAATGAGCAGTTCTTC CASSSGSGEYNEQFF
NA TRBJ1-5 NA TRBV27 TGTGCCAGCAGGCCTTGGGGGGGCAGTCAGCCCCAGCATTTT CASRPWGGSQPQHF
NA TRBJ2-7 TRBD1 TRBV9 TGTGCCAGCAGCGTGACAGGACAGGACTACGAGCAGTACTTC CASSVTGQDYEQYF
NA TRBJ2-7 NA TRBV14 TGTGCCAGCAGCCAAGAGGAAGCCAGGGGCTCCTACGAGCAGTACTTC CASSQEEARGSYEQYF
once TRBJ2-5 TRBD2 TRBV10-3 TGTGCCATCAGTGGAGGTGGACTAGCGGCGCAAGAGACCCAGTACTTC CAISGGGLAAQETQYF
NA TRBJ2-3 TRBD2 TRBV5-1 TGCGCCAGCAGCCCCATCTTGGGGAGGGGCACAGATACGCAGTATTTT CASSPILGRGTDTQYF
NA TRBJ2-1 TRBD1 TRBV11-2 TGTGCCAGCAGCGAAGGGGGCAAGGGCCGGAATGAGCAGTTCTTC CASSEGGKGRNEQFF
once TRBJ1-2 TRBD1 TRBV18 TGTGCCAGCTCACCCTCCCCTGACAGGGAGAACCACTTC CASSPSPDRENHF
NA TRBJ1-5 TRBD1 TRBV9 TGTGCCGGATCATGTAGGGACAGGCATAGCAATCAGCCCCAGCATTTT CAGSCRDRHSNQPQHF
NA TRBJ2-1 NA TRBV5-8 TGTGCCAGCAACCCCTCACAGTTCGCCCCACAATACAATGAGCAGTTCTTC CASNPSQFAPQYNEQFF
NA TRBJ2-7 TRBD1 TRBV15 TGTGCCACCAGCAGGGTAACCGGGACAGGGACCTCCGAGCAGTACTTC CATSRVTGTGTSEQYF
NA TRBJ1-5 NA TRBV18 TGTGCCAGCTCACCAGGCGGGCGGCAGGATCAGCCCCAGCATTTT CASSPGGRQDQPQHF
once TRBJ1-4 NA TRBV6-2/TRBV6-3 TGTGCCAGCAGTTATCAAACGGGAGAAAAACTGTTTTTT CASSYQTGEKLFF
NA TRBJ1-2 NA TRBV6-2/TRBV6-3 TGTGCCAGCAGTTACGGAGGGCCGCTTTTAGATGGCTACACCTTC CASSYGGPLLDGYTF
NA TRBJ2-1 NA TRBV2 TGTGCCAGCGGGCCGGGGTATGAGCAGTTCTTC CASGPGYEQFF
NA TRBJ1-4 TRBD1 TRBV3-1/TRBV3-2 TGTGCCAGCAGCCGGGCGGGACAGGGGTCTAATGAAAAACTGTTTTTT CASSRAGQGSNEKLFF
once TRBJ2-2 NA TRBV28 TGTGCCAGCAGTTTCTCTAACACCGGGGAGCTGTTTTTT CASSFSNTGELFF
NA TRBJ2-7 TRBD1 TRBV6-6 TGTGCCAGCAGTCATCCCGGGACAGGGAACTACGAGCAGTACTTC CASSHPGTGNYEQYF
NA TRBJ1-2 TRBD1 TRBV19 TGTGCCAGTAGTGCCCGGGACAGGGTCTATGGCTACACCTTC CASSARDRVYGYTF
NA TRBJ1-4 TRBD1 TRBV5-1 TGCGCCAGCAGCTTACAGGGGACGAATGAAAAACTGTTTTTT CASSLQGTNEKLFF
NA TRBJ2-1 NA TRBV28 TGTGCCAGCGTCAGCGGCGGCTCCTACAATGAGCAGTTCTTC CASVSGGSYNEQFF
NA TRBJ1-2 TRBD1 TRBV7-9 TGTGCCAGCAGCCCCCCAGGGACAGGAGGCTACACCTTC CASSPPGTGGYTF
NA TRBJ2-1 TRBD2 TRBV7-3 TGTGCCAGCAGCCCCGAGGGACTAGCGGGGTTTAATGAGCAGTTCTTC CASSPEGLAGFNEQFF
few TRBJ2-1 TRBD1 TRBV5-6 TGTGCCAGCAGCCGTCCGGGACAGGGTTACAATGAGCAGTTCTTC CASSRPGQGYNEQFF
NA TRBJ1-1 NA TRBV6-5 TGTGCCAGCAGGGTACAAGGGGGGGGGTACACTGAAGCTTTCTTT CASRVQGGGYTEAFF
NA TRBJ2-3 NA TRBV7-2 TGTGCCAGCAGCTTTTACAGCGGTAGCACAGATACGCAGTATTTT CASSFYSGSTDTQYF
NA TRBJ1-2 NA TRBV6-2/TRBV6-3 TGTGCCAGCAGCCTTGACAGATCTAACTATGGCTACACCTTC CASSLDRSNYGYTF
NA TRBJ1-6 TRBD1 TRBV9 TGTGCCAGCAGCGGCGGGACAGCCGGTAATTCACCCCTCCACTTT CASSGGTAGNSPLHF
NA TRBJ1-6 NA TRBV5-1 TGCGCCAGCAGCTTGGTGCAGGCCGATTCACCCCTCCACTTT CASSLVQADSPLHF
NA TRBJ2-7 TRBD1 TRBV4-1 TGCGCCAGCAGCCAAAAGACAGGGGGGACCTCCTACGAGCAGTACTTC CASSQKTGGTSYEQYF
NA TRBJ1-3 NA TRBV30 TGTGCCTGGAGTGGCGGGCGGACCGGGGGTCTGTCTGACACCATATATTTT CAWSGGRTGGLSDTIYF
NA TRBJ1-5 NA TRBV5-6 TGTGCCAGCAGCAGGAGGGGCAATCAGCCCCAGCATTTT CASSRRGNQPQHF
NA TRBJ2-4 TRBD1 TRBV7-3 TGTGCCAGCAGCCCAGGTCTGGGGACAGCCGTCAAAAACATTCAGTACTTC CASSPGLGTAVKNIQYF
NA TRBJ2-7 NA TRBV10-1 TGCGCCAGCAGTGAGTTATGGGACAAGAGTGAGCAGTACTTC CASSELWDKSEQYF
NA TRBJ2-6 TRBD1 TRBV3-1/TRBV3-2 TGTGCCAGCAGCCAAGTAGGGGGGACAGGGTTATCTGGGGCCAACGTCCTGACTTTC CASSQVGGTGLSGANVLTF
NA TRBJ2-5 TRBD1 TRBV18 TGTGCCAGCTCACCGACAGGGGGAGATGGTGAGACCCAGTACTTC CASSPTGGDGETQYF
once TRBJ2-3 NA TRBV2 TGTGCCAGCACCGTGGGTCCTAGGGGTACGCAGTATTTT CASTVGPRGTQYF
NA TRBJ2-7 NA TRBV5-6 TGTGCCAGCAGCCGGCTGCGGGCCTCCTACGAGCAGTACTTC CASSRLRASYEQYF
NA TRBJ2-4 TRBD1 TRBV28 TGTGCCAGCAGTTTATCCTCCGGGACAGAGAAAAACATTCAGTACTTC CASSLSSGTEKNIQYF
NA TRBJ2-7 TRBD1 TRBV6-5 TGTGCCAGCAGTTCAGGACAGGGGAGGTCAGACGAGCAGTACTTC CASSSGQGRSDEQYF
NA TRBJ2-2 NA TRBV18 TGTGCCAGCTCACTACAGGGATCCGTAACCGGGGAGCTGTTTTTT CASSLQGSVTGELFF
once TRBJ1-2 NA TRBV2 TGTGCCAGCAGTGACCCCAGGGGCTATGGCTACACCTTC CASSDPRGYGYTF
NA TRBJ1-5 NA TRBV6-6 TGTGCCAGCAGTCTCGACAAATATAGCAATCAGCCCCAGCATTTT CASSLDKYSNQPQHF
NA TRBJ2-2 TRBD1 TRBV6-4 TGTGCCAGCAGTTACACATCCGGGACAGGGCGGGCCGGGGAGCTGTTTTTT CASSYTSGTGRAGELFF
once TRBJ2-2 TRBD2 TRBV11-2 TGTGCCAGCAGGCCCTGGGGGGGAGACACCGGGGAGCTGTTTTTT CASRPWGGDTGELFF
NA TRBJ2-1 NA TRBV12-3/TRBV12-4 TGTGCCAGCAGTTCCCTCGGAGGGTATGAGCAGTTCTTC CASSSLGGYEQFF
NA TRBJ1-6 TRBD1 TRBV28 TGTGCCACCCGGACAGGGCATAATTCACCCCTCCACTTT CATRTGHNSPLHF
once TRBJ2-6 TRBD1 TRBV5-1 TGCGCCAGCAGCGGGGACAGCTCTGGGGCCAACGTCCTGACTTTC CASSGDSSGANVLTF
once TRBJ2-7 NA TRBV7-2 TGTGCCAGCAGCCCCGTTCGGCTAGGGGTCTACGAGCAGTACTTC CASSPVRLGVYEQYF
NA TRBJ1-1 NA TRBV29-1 TGCAGCGTTTTCAAGAACACTGAAGCTTTCTTT CSVFKNTEAFF
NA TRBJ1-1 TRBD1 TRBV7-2 TGTGCCAGCAGCTTAAGTAGACAGGGGAATGAAGCTTTCTTT CASSLSRQGNEAFF